A single sample gave rise to the 18 T cell receptor beta chains below, sequenced in a study of T cells in Graves' hyperthyroidism and ophthalmopathy. Amplification yielded TCR beta CDR3 regions, with RNA transcripts as the source. When the TCR CDR3 underwent first-round RT-PCR, the HTBI primer set was used. TCRdb fed the multiplex PCR reads into MiXCR, producing one record per CDR3 protein. The table records a few hundred thousand distinct CDR3 sequences, about 15% of them present only once. The sequenced sample consisted of blood. These TCRs come from a woman in her twenties or thirties with Graves' ophthalmopathy.

On this clonotype itself: One junction end does not reproduce the germline sequence, and a read error may be involved. V is TRBV6-1 and J is TRBJ1-1, with 10 bases aligning to TRBD1. The CDR3 is 13 residues long. From germline, CDR1 is MNHNS and CDR2 SASEGT. The CDR3 nucleotides read TGTGCCAGCAGCCAGAACCGGGACAGGGGAATTATCTTT. It encodes CASSQNRDRGIIF.

The chain employs TRBV5-1 and TRBJ2-5; D not resolved. This CDR3 spans 12 amino acids. V lost 3 bases to trimming and J lost 2 bases, with 5 bases between them. Germline V gene lookup returns CDR1 SGHRS and CDR2 YFSETQ. This chain's CDR3 is CASSSQQETQYF. The CDR3 coding sequence is TGCGCCAGCAGCTCCCAGCAAGAGACCCAGTACTTC.

In its sample, this clonotype was seen many times. This chain links TRBV12-3 or TRBV12-4 with TRBJ1-4, with no clear D. The germline V and J ends were trimmed by 10 bases and 4 bases, with 10 bases remaining between them. The CDR3 has 12 residues. As DNA, the CDR3 is TGTGCCACCACGCAGAGTAATGAAAAACTGTTTTTT. Protein sequence: CATTQSNEKLFF.

This clonotype occurred many times. CDR3 coding DNA: TGTGCTAGTGGTACCGACAGGGTGGTGGAGACCCAGTACTTC. It translates to CASGTDRVVETQYF. This chain uses TRBV12-5 with TRBJ2-5; TRBD1 agrees at 7 bases. V lost 5 bases and J lost 5; bases outside the gene matches: 8. The CDR3 spans 14 residues. Germline CDR1 reads LGHNT; CDR2 reads FRNRAP.

This clonotype was found many times. The chain's CDR3 is CASSAANKGVLYEQYF. In nucleotides, the CDR3 is TGTGCCAGCAGTGCCGCGAACAAGGGGGTCCTTTACGAGCAGTACTTC. The genes are TRBV2 and TRBJ2-7; D is perhaps TRBD1 (6 bases). Trimming removed 4 bases at V and 4 bases at J, with 20 bases between. Germline V CDR1 and CDR2: SNHLY, FYNNEI. The CDR3 runs to 16 residues.

This chain connects TRBV25-1 to TRBJ2-5; D might be TRBD1 (6 bases). Germline V gene data show CDR1 as MGHDK and CDR2 as SYGVNS. This CDR3 is 14 amino acids long. Trimming took 1 base from V and 5 from J, leaving 11 bases between them. For the CDR3, the DNA is TGTGCCAGCAGTGAATGGGGGCTCGGGGAGACCCAGTACTTC. Its protein is CASSEWGLGETQYF.

This clonotype was counted many times. The chain is built from TRBV6-2 or TRBV6-3 and TRBJ2-3, with no clear D. The germline CDR1 and CDR2 sequences are MNHEY and SVGEGT. The V and J ends lost 5 bases and 0 bases respectively, with 12 bases between them. The length of the CDR3 is 15 residues. The chain's CDR3 is CASSQRFQSTDTQYF. CDR3 sequence (DNA): TGTGCCAGCAGTCAGAGGTTTCAGAGCACAGATACGCAGTATTTT.

The table lists this clonotype with many counts. V and J are TRBV6-1 and TRBJ2-3, with TRBD2 identical over 12 bases. Per the germline V gene, CDR1 is MNHNS and CDR2 is SASEGT. Germline trimming cut 7 bases from V and 2 bases from J; bases unmatched to any gene: 13. The CDR3 is made up of 18 amino acids. CDR3 sequence reads: CASNYRSSGGAATDTQYF. The CDR3 region has the DNA TGTGCCAGCAACTACAGGTCTAGCGGGGGGGCCGCCACAGATACGCAGTATTTT.

This clonotype was counted many times. This chain joins TRBV3-1 and TRBJ1-5; D is ambiguous. Trimming took off 4 bases at V and 0 bases at J, with 7 bases between the two ends. The CDR3 is 14 amino acids. Per the germline V gene, CDR1 is LGHDT and CDR2 is YNNKEL (reference sequence). DNA of the CDR3: TGTGCCAGCAGCCCCGGGCCTAGCAATCAGCCCCAGCATTTT. It yields the protein CASSPGPSNQPQHF.

To note about this clonotype: One end of the junction is discordant with germline, which a read error may explain. The rearrangement uses TRBV4-1 and TRBJ2-5; 13 bases agree with TRBD2. The V gene's germline CDR1 is MGHRA and CDR2 YSYEKL. CDR3 size: 19 residues. Here the CDR3 DNA reads TGCGCCAGCAGCCAAAGTGCTACTACTAGCGGGGGGGCACAAGAGACCCGGTACTTC. Its protein is CASSQSATTSGGAQETRYF.

In its sample, this clonotype was seen many times. The J gene is TRBJ1-5, the V gene TRBV30, with 7 positions matching TRBD1. Looked up from germline, CDR1 is GTSNPN and CDR2 is SVGIG (reference sequence). V shed 2 bases, J shed 2 bases, and the junction held 9 bases outside the gene matches. The CDR3 length is 16 residues. The CDR3 spells CAWSPATGFGNQPQHF. CDR3 nucleotide sequence: TGTGCCTGGAGTCCGGCGACAGGGTTCGGCAATCAGCCCCAGCATTTT.

This clonotype was seen at least ten times. The gene calls are TRBV20-1 and TRBJ2-7, with no clear D. Looked up from germline, CDR1 is DFQATT and CDR2 is SNEGSKA (reference sequence). The V gene lost 4 bases and the J gene lost 2 bases, with 15 bases spanning the gap. CDR3 length: 14 residues. This chain's CDR3 is CSAKRSGQTYEQYF. The CDR3 nucleotides are TGCAGTGCTAAGAGAAGTGGGCAGACCTACGAGCAGTACTTC.

V and J are TRBV6-1 and TRBJ2-5, with TRBD2 matching over 12 bases. The CDR3 is made up of 17 amino acids. The trim removed 4 bases at V and 5 bases at J, leaving 11 bases unmatched. Germline CDR1 and CDR2: MNHNS and SASEGT. The CDR3 nucleotides read TGTGCCAGCAGTGGACTAGCGGGGGCAACCCGAAGGGAGACCCAGTACTTC. It specifies CASSGLAGATRRETQYF.

This clonotype has ten or more counts. The chain's CDR3 is CSARDAQGALGYTF. In DNA form, the CDR3 reads TGCAGTGCTAGGGACGCACAGGGGGCCTTGGGCTACACCTTC. The chain is built from TRBV20-1 and TRBJ1-2, with 9 bases fitting TRBD1. This CDR3 is built from 14 residues. J gave up 8 bases and V 3 bases, and 10 bases lay outside the gene matches. In germline, CDR1 is DFQATT, CDR2 SNEGSKA (reference sequence).

In this sample, this clonotype turned up many times. The chain recombines TRBV6-1 with TRBJ2-7; 9 bases agree with TRBD1. The CDR3 sequence is 15 residues long. Trimming cost V 7 bases and J 2 bases; bases outside gene matches: 9. Per germline, CDR1 MNHNS and CDR2 SASEGT. CDR3 DNA: TGTGCCAGCACCCAAAGGACAGGGGCACCCTACGAGCAGTACTTC. As protein: CASTQRTGAPYEQYF.

This rearrangement joins TRBV25-1 to TRBJ2-3; tentatively, D is TRBD1 (6 bases). Germline V gene data show CDR1 as MGHDK and CDR2 as SYGVNS. This CDR3 is 15 amino acids long. V lost 3 bases, J lost 3 bases, and 13 bases lay in between. Here the CDR3 DNA reads TGTGCCAGCAGTGATCCCAGGGGCGCGACAGATACGCAGTATTTT. Residues: CASSDPRGATDTQYF.

This clonotype was counted between two and nine times. This sequence joins TRBV6-5 and TRBJ2-3; TRBD1 or TRBD2 may be the D gene (5 bases each). CDR1 MNHEY and CDR2 SVGAGI come from the germline V gene. CDR3 size: 16 residues. The V end was cut by 2 bases, the J end by 4 bases, with 16 bases between. In DNA, the CDR3 is TGTGCCAGCAGTTACACGACGGGACCTTGGGCAGATACGCAGTATTTT. Residues: CASSYTTGPWADTQYF.

This clonotype was seen many times. In nucleotides, the CDR3 is TGTGCCAGCAGTTTCTCCGGAGACTACAATGAGCAGTTCTTC. This translates into CASSFSGDYNEQFF. V gene TRBV27 combines with J gene TRBJ2-1; D is undetermined. Germline V gene lookup returns CDR1 MNHEY and CDR2 SMNVEV (reference sequence). This CDR3 is 14 amino acids long. The V gene lost 3 bases and the J gene lost 3 bases, with 9 bases spanning the gap.